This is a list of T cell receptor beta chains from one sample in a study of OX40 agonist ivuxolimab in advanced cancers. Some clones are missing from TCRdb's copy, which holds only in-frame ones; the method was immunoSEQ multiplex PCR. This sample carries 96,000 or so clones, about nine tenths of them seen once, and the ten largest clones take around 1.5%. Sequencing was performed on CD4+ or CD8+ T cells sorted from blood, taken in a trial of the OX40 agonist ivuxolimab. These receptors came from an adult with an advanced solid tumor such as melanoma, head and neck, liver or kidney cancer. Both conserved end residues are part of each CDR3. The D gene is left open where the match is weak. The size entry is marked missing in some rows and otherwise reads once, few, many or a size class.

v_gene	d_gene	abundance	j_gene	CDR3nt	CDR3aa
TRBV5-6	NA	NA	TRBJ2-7	TGTGCCAGCAGCTTTTTGGGACAAGCACACTTC	CASSFLGQAHF
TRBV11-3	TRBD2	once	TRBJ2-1	TGTGCCAGCAGCTTAGAGATGACTAGCGGTTACAATGAGCAGTTCTTC	CASSLEMTSGYNEQFF
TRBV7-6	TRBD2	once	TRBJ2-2	TGTGCCAGCAGCTTAGCGAGCGGGACTAGAGGCACCGGGGAGCTGTTTTTT	CASSLASGTRGTGELFF
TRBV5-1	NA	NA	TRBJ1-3	TGCGCCAGCAGCTTGGAACGGGACACGAGCTCTGGAAACACCATATATTTT	CASSLERDTSSGNTIYF
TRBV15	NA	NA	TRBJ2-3	TGTGCCACCAGCAGAGATCTGGGGGGCACAGATACGCAGTATTTT	CATSRDLGGTDTQYF
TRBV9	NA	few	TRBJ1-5	TGTGCCAGCAGCCCCAGGGGTGACAATCAGCCCCAGCATTTT	CASSPRGDNQPQHF
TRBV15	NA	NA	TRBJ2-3	TGTGCCACCAGCAGAGGCACAGATACGCAGTATTTT	CATSRGTDTQYF
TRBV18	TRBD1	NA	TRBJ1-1	TGTGCCAGCGAAGACAGGGGGAACACTGAAGCTTTCTTT	CASEDRGNTEAFF
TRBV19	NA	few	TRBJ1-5	TGTGCCAGTAGTATAGGTCTCAGCAATCAGCCCCAGCATTTT	CASSIGLSNQPQHF
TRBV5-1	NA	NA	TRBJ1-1	TGCGCCAGCAGCGGGGCTGGAATGGTGAACACTGAAGCTTTCTTT	CASSGAGMVNTEAFF
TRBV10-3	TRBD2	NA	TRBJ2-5	TGTGCCATCAGTGAGCCAGGAGCGGGAGGTGGGGAGACCCAGTACTTC	CAISEPGAGGGETQYF
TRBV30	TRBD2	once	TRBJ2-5	TGTGCCTGGAGTGTCGGAGGACTAGCGTTAGAGACCCAGTACTTC	CAWSVGGLALETQYF
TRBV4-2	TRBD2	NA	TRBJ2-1	TGTGCCAGCAGCCATCTGACTAGCGGGGCCGGGAATGAGCAGTTCTTC	CASSHLTSGAGNEQFF
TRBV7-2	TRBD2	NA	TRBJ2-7	TGTGCCAGCACCCCAAGGCTAGCGGGGACCTACGAGCAGTACTTC	CASTPRLAGTYEQYF